This T cell receptor (beta chain) is from a study of cytomegalovirus exposure and HLA in healthy donors. Notes on the study in general: When analyzed later, a missense DCLRE1C variant was found to be linked to TCR beta V- and J-gene trimming. Follow-up analysis seemed to connect common viral pathogens with several of the most significant clusters identified. Later analysis indicated greater clonal expansion among HLA-associated TCR beta chains than among equally common other chains.

Comment on this clone: Its antigen is currently unknown.

PCR employed 60 Vbeta and 13 Jbeta primers. The repertoire was sequenced with immunoSEQ multiplex PCR; TCRdb's copy has only in-frame clones and lacks some. The sample table includes 140,000 or so clones. This CDR3 comprises 15 residues. Looked up from germline, CDR1 is MDHEN and CDR2 is SYDVKM. The V gene lost 3 bases and the J gene lost 6 bases, with 14 bases spanning the gap. Sequenced input: PBMCs. This TCR came from a male donor in good health and CMV-seronegative. This chain joins TRBV28 and TRBJ2-2; possible D gene TRBD2, 5 bases. CDR3 loop: CASSLLGVRAGELFF. The CDR3 bases are TGTGCCAGCAGTTTGCTCGGGGTGCGGGCCGGGGAGCTGTTTTTT.